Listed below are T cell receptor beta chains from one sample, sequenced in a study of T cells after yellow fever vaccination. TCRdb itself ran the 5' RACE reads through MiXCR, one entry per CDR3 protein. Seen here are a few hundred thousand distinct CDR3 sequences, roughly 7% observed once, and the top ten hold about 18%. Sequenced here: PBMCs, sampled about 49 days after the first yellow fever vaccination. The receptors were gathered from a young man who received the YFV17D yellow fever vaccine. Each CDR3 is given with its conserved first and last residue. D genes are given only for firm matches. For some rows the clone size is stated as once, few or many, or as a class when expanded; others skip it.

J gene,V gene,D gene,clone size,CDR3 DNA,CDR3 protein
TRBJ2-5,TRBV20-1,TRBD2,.,TGCAGTGCTAGAGATCGGGTAGCGGGGGGGCTTGAGACCCAGTACTTC,CSARDRVAGGLETQYF
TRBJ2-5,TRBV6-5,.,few,TGTGCCAGCAGTTACTCGATGATCCAAGAGACCCAGTACTTC,CASSYSMIQETQYF
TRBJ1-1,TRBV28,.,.,TGTGCCAGCAGTTTCATCACGCGTCCTGAAGCTTTCTTT,CASSFITRPEAFF
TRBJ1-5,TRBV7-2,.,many,TGTGCCAGCAGCTCCACAGGGAGTGCGGATCAGCCCCAGCATTTT,CASSSTGSADQPQHF
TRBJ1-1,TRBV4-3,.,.,TGCGCCAGCAGCCGAGCAGGGTCTGGGAACACTGAAGCTTTCTTT,CASSRAGSGNTEAFF
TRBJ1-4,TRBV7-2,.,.,TGTGCCAGCAGCTTACGGACCTATGAAAAACTGTTTTTT,CASSLRTYEKLFF
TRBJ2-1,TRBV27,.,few,TGTGCCAGCAGTTACCGCCGGAGCAATGAGCAGTTCTTC,CASSYRRSNEQFF
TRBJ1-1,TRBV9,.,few,TGTGCCAGCAGCGGCGAGACAGAAAAAGCTTTCTTT,CASSGETEKAFF
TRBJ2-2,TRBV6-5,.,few,TGTGCCAGCAGGCGCAGGGGGGTGGGAACCGGGGAGCTGTTTTTT,CASRRRGVGTGELFF
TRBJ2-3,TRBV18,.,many,TGTGCCAGCAGCCCCCCTGGCTCCGATACGCAGTATTTT,CASSPPGSDTQYF
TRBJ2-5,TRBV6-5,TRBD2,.,TGTGCCAGCAGTTACCTTAGCGGGGTCCCGGCCCAGTACTTC,CASSYLSGVPAQYF
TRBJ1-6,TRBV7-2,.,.,TGTGCCAGCAGCTTAGTTTATCGACAGCCCCTCCACTTT,CASSLVYRQPLHF
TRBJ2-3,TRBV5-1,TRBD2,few,TGCGCCAGCAGCCCGACCGGCGGGGGGGGGACAGATACGCAGTATTTT,CASSPTGGGGTDTQYF
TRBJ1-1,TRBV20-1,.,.,TGCAGTGCTAGCCAAGATACTTACACTGAAGCTTTCTTT,CSASQDTYTEAFF
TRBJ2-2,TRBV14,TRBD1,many,TGTGCCAGCAGCCTCAACAGGGGGACCGGGGAGCTGTTTTTT,CASSLNRGTGELFF
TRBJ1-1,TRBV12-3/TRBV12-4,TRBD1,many,TGTGCCAGCAGTTTGGGACAGGGAGAGGCTGAAGCTTTCTTT,CASSLGQGEAEAFF
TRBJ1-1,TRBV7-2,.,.,TGTGCCAGCAGCTTAGTCGGGTACCTCACTGAAGCTTTCTTT,CASSLVGYLTEAFF
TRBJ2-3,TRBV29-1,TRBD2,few,TGCAGCGTTTCGAGGACTAGCGGGGGGACAGATACGCAGTATTTT,CSVSRTSGGTDTQYF
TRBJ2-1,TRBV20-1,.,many,TGCAGTGCACTACCCCGACAGCAGCCATACAATGAGCAGTTCTTC,CSALPRQQPYNEQFF
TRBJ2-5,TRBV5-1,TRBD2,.,TGCGCCAGCAGCCCCTTAGCGGGGGCCCAAGAGACCCAGTACTTC,CASSPLAGAQETQYF
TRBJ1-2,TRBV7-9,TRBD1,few,TGTGCCAGCAGTTCCCCGGACAGGGGCGACGTGTTCTATGGCTACACCTTC,CASSSPDRGDVFYGYTF
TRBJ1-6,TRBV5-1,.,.,TGCGCCAGCAGCTACGGGGGGCAGCCTAATTCACCCCTCCACTTT,CASSYGGQPNSPLHF
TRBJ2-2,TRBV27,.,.,TGTGCCAGCAGTTTTTCGTGGGACACCGGGGAGCTGTTTTTT,CASSFSWDTGELFF
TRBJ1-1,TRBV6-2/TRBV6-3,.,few,TGTGCCAGCAGTTACGTTCGCGACACAGATTTTAAAGTTGAAGCTTTCTTT,CASSYVRDTDFKVEAFF
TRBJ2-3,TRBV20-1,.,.,TGCAGTGCTAAACCAGGGACAGATACGCAGTATTTT,CSAKPGTDTQYF
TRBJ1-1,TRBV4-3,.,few,TGCGCCAGCAGCCAAGACGGAGCAGGAACTGAAGCTTTCTTT,CASSQDGAGTEAFF
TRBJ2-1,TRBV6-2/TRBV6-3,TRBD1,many,TGTGCCAGCAGTCCCCTCCGGGACAGGGTGGACAATGAGCAGTTCTTC,CASSPLRDRVDNEQFF
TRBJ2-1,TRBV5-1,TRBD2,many,TGCGCCAGCAGCCCTACAAAGACTAGCGGAAGTTACAATGAGCAGTTCTTC,CASSPTKTSGSYNEQFF
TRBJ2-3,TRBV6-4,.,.,TGTGCCAGCAGTGACTCGAAGGGCAGAACGCAGTATTTT,CASSDSKGRTQYF
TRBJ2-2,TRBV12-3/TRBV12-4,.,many,TGTGCCAGCGGTAGGGGTATTAACACCGGGGAGCTGTTTTTT,CASGRGINTGELFF
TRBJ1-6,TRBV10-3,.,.,TGTGCCATCAGTGAGAGCTCCTATAATTCACCCCTCCACTTT,CAISESSYNSPLHF
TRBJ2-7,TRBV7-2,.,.,TGTGCCAGCAGTGCGCGGGACACCTCCTACGAGCAGTACTTC,CASSARDTSYEQYF
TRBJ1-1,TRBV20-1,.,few,TGCAGTGCTCCCCCCAAGGGTAGGGGGACTGAAGCTTTCTTT,CSAPPKGRGTEAFF
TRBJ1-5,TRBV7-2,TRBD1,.,TGTGCCAGCAGCTATACGACAGGGAACGGCAATCAGCCCCAGCATTTT,CASSYTTGNGNQPQHF
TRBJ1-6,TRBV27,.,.,TGTGCCAGCAGTTTCGGGGCAGGGGCTTACAGTACTCCCCTCCACTTT,CASSFGAGAYSTPLHF
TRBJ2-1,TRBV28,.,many,TGTGCCAGCAGCCTTTTGAACAATGAGCAGTTCTTC,CASSLLNNEQFF
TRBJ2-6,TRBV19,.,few,TGTGCCAGTACTCCATGGTGGGGCGCTGGGGCCAACGTCCTGACTTTC,CASTPWWGAGANVLTF
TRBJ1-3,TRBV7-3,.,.,TGTGCCAGCAGCTTCGACAGGGGAAACACCATATATTTT,CASSFDRGNTIYF
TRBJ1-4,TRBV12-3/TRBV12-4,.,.,TGTGCCAGCAGTTATCAGGGCCTTAAGGAAAAACTGTTTTTT,CASSYQGLKEKLFF
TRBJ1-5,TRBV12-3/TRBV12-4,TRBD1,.,TGTGCCAGCAGTCTAACAGGGGAAGGGCAGCCCCAGCATTTT,CASSLTGEGQPQHF